The text below deals with one TCR beta chain. These data originate in a study of shared clonotypes between healthy human individuals. Germline CDR1 and CDR2: SGHVS and FQNEAQ. The CDR3 has 19 amino acids. Trimming at V came to 5 bases and at J to 4 bases, leaving 14 bases not matched to a gene. The repertoire was sequenced with immunoSEQ multiplex PCR; TCRdb's copy has only in-frame clones and lacks some. The table includes 600,000 or so clones, roughly 95% detected once. In the naive CD8 group, cells lacked CD45RO and were positively selected for CCR7, so terminally differentiated effector memory CD45RA+ cells were left out. The donors were all Caucasian adults (living in Nashville, Tennessee).

The sequence derives from a woman younger than 45 in good health. The sample comprised naive CD8+ T cells sorted from blood. V is TRBV7-8 and J is TRBJ2-1, with TRBD2 identical over 13 bases. The CDR3 DNA sequence: TGTGCCAGCAGCATCTACGGGACTAGCGGGGCCCCGTTGTACAATGAGCAGTTCTTC. It translates to CASSIYGTSGAPLYNEQFF.